A selection of T cell receptor beta chains follows, all from one sample in a study of blood T cell repertoires in COVID-19. Assay: immunoSEQ multiplex PCR; the TCRdb copy retains only in-frame clones and omits some. The sample includes approximately 150,000 clones, 70% to 90% of them seen just once. The sample was peripheral blood. All receptors derive from a human donor with acute or convalescent COVID-19. The donor label of this sample is uncertain. The CDR3 runs from the conserved cysteine through the conserved F or W. Fields, in order: D gene, clone size, V gene, J gene, CDR3 length, CDR3 protein, CDR3 DNA. D genes are given only for firm matches. Clone size is given for some rows only: seen once, a few or many times, or a class if the clone is expanded.

>NA|NA|TRBV2|TRBJ1-1|13
CASRGARNTEAFF
TGTGCCAGCAGGGGGGCCCGGAACACTGAAGCTTTCTTT
>NA|NA|TRBV6-5|TRBJ1-1|11
CASSQGSEAFF
TGTGCCAGCAGCCAGGGCTCTGAAGCTTTCTTT
>TRBD1|NA|TRBV7-2|TRBJ1-4|13
CASARTGGEKLFF
TGTGCCAGCGCCCGGACAGGGGGTGAAAAACTGTTTTTT
>NA|few|TRBV30|TRBJ1-4|15
CAWSPTDIKDEKLFF
TGTGCCTGGAGTCCAACAGATATTAAAGATGAAAAACTGTTTTTT
>NA|NA|TRBV9|TRBJ1-3|14
CASSATYSGNTIYF
TGTGCCAGCAGCGCGACATACTCTGGAAACACCATATATTTT
>NA|NA|TRBV11-2|TRBJ1-1|15
CASSLSAPGDTEAFF
TGTGCCAGCAGCTTATCGGCCCCGGGGGACACTGAAGCTTTCTTT
>TRBD1|NA|TRBV7-8|TRBJ1-5|15
CASSSRQGIGQPQHF
TGTGCCAGCAGCTCCCGACAGGGAATAGGTCAGCCCCAGCATTTT
>TRBD2|NA|TRBV7-9|TRBJ2-3|15
CASSLRGDRTDTQYF
TGTGCCAGCAGCCTACGGGGGGATAGGACAGATACGCAGTATTTT
>NA|NA|TRBV29-1|TRBJ2-2|14
CSVLGKKEAGELFF
TGCAGCGTTTTGGGGAAAAAGGAGGCCGGGGAGCTGTTTTTT
>NA|NA|TRBV28|TRBJ2-7|15
CASSLSSGRAYEQYF
TGTGCCAGCAGTTTATCGTCCGGCAGGGCCTACGAGCAGTACTTC
>NA|NA|TRBV12-3/TRBV12-4|TRBJ1-2|11
CASSLERSYTF
TGTGCCAGCAGTTTAGAGAGGTCCTACACCTTC
>NA|NA|TRBV18|TRBJ2-5|14
CASSPAGDRETQYF
TGTGCCAGCTCCCCCGCGGGGGACAGGGAGACCCAGTACTTC
>TRBD1|once|TRBV6-5|TRBJ1-4|14
CATQRQGSDEKLFF
TGTGCCACCCAGAGACAGGGTTCGGATGAAAAACTGTTTTTT
>NA|NA|TRBV5-6|TRBJ1-2|17
CASSSLAHRKPNYGYTF
TGTGCCAGCAGCTCCTTAGCCCACAGGAAACCTAACTATGGCTACACCTTC
>NA|NA|TRBV24-1|TRBJ1-2|16
CATSDLSGQGKVGYTF
TGTGCCACCAGTGATTTGTCGGGCCAGGGGAAGGTCGGCTACACCTTC